The entry below describes one TCR beta chain. The source of the sample is a study of radiotherapy plus CTLA-4 blockade in lung cancer. The CDR3 runs 14 residues. Trimming cost V 6 bases and J 5 bases; bases outside gene matches: 8. Germline V lookup: CDR1 MNHEY, CDR2 SVGAGI. The assay was immunoSEQ multiplex PCR, and TCRdb's table has in-frame clones only and misses some. Among tens of thousands of clones, 78% were seen once, and the ten largest hold approximately 4%. This TCR was recovered from a human donor with non-small cell lung cancer who had a partial response to radiotherapy plus ipilimumab. Some clones in this sample may be carry-over from other donors' samples. Material: peripheral blood, obtained from a patient treated with radiotherapy plus ipilimumab. The chain joins TRBV6-5 to TRBJ2-3, with TRBD1 matching over 7 bases. CDR3 sequence: CASSNRGTGDTQYF. CDR3 nucleotide sequence: TGTGCCAGCAGCAACAGGGGAACAGGAGATACGCAGTATTTT.